The next 7 T cell receptor beta chains were all read from a single sample in a study of untreated major depressive disorder. Assay used: immunoSEQ multiplex PCR; TCRdb lists only in-frame clones, some missing. The sample yields tens of thousands of clones, 85% to 95% seen once. The source material was CD4+ T cells from PBMCs. The receptors here all came from a man younger than 40 in good health.

V is TRBV30 and J is TRBJ1-2; no firm D call. The CDR3 has 14 residues. Germline loops: CDR1 GTSNPN, CDR2 SVGIG (reference sequence). The germline V and J ends were trimmed by 3 bases and 3 bases, with 14 bases remaining between them. CDR3 residues: CAWRRSFGDYGYTF. DNA of the CDR3: TGTGCCTGGAGGAGGTCATTTGGGGACTATGGCTACACCTTC.

The chain links TRBV6-5 to TRBJ2-3; 9 nucleotides line up with TRBD2. The CDR3 is made up of 14 amino acids. Trimming at V came to 7 bases and at J to 4 bases, leaving 6 bases not matched to a gene. Per the germline V gene, CDR1 is MNHEY and CDR2 is SVGAGI. CDR3 protein: CASTRGGGSDTQYF. The DNA of the CDR3 is TGTGCCAGCACCCGCGGGGGGGGGTCAGATACGCAGTATTTT.

The gene calls are TRBV4-1 and TRBJ2-7; 9 nucleotides line up with TRBD1. Germline V CDR1 and CDR2: MGHRA, YSYEKL. The CDR3 length is 14 residues. The trim removed 2 bases at V and 7 bases at J, leaving 6 bases unmatched. The chain's CDR3 is CASSQRDRAEEQYF. CDR3 nucleotide sequence: TGCGCCAGCAGCCAAAGGGACAGGGCTGAAGAGCAGTACTTC.

The rearrangement joins TRBV19 to TRBJ1-4, with TRBD1 identical over 8 bases. Trimming took 5 bases from V and 8 from J; bases not matched to a gene: 7. The CDR3 has 14 amino acids. Germline V gene sequence: CDR1 LNHDA, CDR2 SQIVND (reference sequence). CDR3 region: CASSHRDRREKLFF. CDR3 DNA sequence: TGTGCCAGTAGTCACCGGGACAGGCGGGAAAAACTGTTTTTT.

The chain carries TRBV14 and TRBJ2-1; 11 positions match TRBD2. The CDR3 has 18 amino acids. The junction had 10 bases not matched to a gene; V was cut back by 1 base and J by 5 bases. The V gene's germline CDR1 is SGHDN and CDR2 FVKESK. The CDR3 protein is CASSQGWSSGRSHNEQFF. The CDR3 region has the DNA TGTGCCAGCAGCCAAGGGTGGTCTAGCGGGAGGTCGCACAATGAGCAGTTCTTC.

V usage is TRBV5-4 and J usage is TRBJ1-5; the D is unclear. Per germline, CDR1 SGHNT and CDR2 YYREEE (reference sequence). The CDR3 sequence is 14 residues long. Trimming stripped 0 bases from V and 7 bases from J, with 11 bases between. The CDR3 sequence is CASSLDGPGQPQHF. CDR3 bases: TGTGCCAGCAGCTTGGACGGACCTGGACAGCCCCAGCATTTT.

The table lists this clone with a count of one. The chain recombines TRBV7-2 with TRBJ2-2; 7 bases line up with TRBD2. In germline, CDR1 is SGHTA, CDR2 FQGNSA. The V and J ends lost 2 bases and 6 bases, in that order; junction bases with no gene match: 15. The length of the CDR3 is 18 residues. The CDR3: CASSLYPPRGGRAGELFF. The CDR3 nucleotides read TGTGCCAGCAGCTTATATCCCCCACGGGGCGGGAGAGCCGGGGAGCTGTTTTTT.